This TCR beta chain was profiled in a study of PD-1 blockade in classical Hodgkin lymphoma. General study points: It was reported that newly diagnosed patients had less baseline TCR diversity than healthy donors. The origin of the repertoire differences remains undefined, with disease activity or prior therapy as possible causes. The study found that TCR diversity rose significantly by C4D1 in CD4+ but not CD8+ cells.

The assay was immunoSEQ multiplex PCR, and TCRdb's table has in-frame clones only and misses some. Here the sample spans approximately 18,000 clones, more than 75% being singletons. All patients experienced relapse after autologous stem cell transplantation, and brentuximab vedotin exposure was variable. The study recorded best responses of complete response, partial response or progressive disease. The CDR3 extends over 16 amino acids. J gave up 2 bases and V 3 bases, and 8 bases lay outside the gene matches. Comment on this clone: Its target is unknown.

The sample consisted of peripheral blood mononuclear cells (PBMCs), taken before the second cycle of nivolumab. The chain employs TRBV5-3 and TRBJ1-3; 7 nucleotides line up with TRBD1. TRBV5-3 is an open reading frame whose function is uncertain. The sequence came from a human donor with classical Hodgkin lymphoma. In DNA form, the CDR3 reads TGTGCCAGAAGCTCGACAGGGAGCTTTACTGGAAACACCATATATTTT. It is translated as CARSSTGSFTGNTIYF.